A single sample gave rise to the 14 T cell receptor beta chains below, sequenced in a study of CD8+ T cells in alopecia areata. RNA extraction and reverse transcription yielded cDNA as sequencing template. Some clones are missing from TCRdb's copy, which holds only in-frame ones; the method was immunoSEQ multiplex PCR. The sample comprises approximately 180,000 clones, roughly 66% of which are singletons, and 11% rests with the top ten. The input for sequencing was CD8+ T cells sorted from blood, taken at week 0. The source is a human donor with alopecia areata.

CDR3 region: CASSPQGDTTDNSPLHF. CDR3 DNA: TGTGCCAGCAGCCCCCAGGGGGACACGACGGATAATTCACCCCTCCACTTT. V usage is TRBV13 and J usage is TRBJ1-6; 7 bases fit TRBD1. The junction had 12 bases not matched to a gene; V was cut back by 5 bases and J by 5 bases. This CDR3 contains 17 residues. The germline V gene encodes CDR1 PRHDT and CDR2 FYEKMQ (reference sequence).

The chain couples TRBV7-8 to TRBJ2-3; weak D call: TRBD2 (6 bases). V shed 4 bases and J shed 0 bases, with 11 bases lying between them. CDR1 is SGHVS and CDR2 is FQNEAQ in the germline V gene. CDR3 length: 15 amino acids. CDR3 DNA sequence: TGTGCCAGCAGCTCTCCTAGCGTAAGCACAGATACGCAGTATTTT. Residues: CASSSPSVSTDTQYF. The variable domain in full, completed from reference TRBV7-8 and TRBJ2-3, reads GAGVSQSPRYKVAKRGQDVALRCDPISGHVSLFWYQQALGQGPEFLTYFQNEAQLDKSGLPSDRFFAERPEGSVSTLKIQRTQQEDSAVYLCASSSPSVSTDTQYFGPGTRLTVL.

The chain links TRBV25-1 to TRBJ2-7, with 14 nucleotides matching TRBD2. Trimming at V came to 6 bases and at J to 2 bases, leaving 9 bases not matched to a gene. The CDR3 has 17 residues. Germline V gene sequence: CDR1 MGHDK, CDR2 SYGVNS. The CDR3 DNA is TGTGCCAGCAGAGACGGACTAGCGGGGGGCCCAGCCTACGAGCAGTACTTC. This codes for CASRDGLAGGPAYEQYF.

The chain joins TRBV4-2 to TRBJ2-1; the match to TRBD2 covers 9 bases. The CDR3 runs to 13 residues. V shed 4 bases and J 9 bases; nucleotides not matched to a gene: 4. CDR1 LGHNA and CDR2 YNFKEQ come from the germline V gene. The CDR3 DNA sequence: TGTGCCAGCAGCCCCGGGACTAGCAGTGAGCAGTTCTTC. It specifies CASSPGTSSEQFF.

In its sample, this clone was seen a few times. The rearrangement joins TRBV5-6 to TRBJ2-3; 15 positions agree with TRBD2. V shed 3 bases, J shed 9 bases, and the junction held 5 bases outside the gene matches. Germline CDR1 SGHDT, CDR2 YYEEEE. The CDR3 covers 15 residues. The CDR3 sequence is CASSSGTSGGQTQYF. The CDR3, as DNA: TGTGCCAGCAGCTCCGGGACTAGCGGGGGGCAGACGCAGTATTTT.

This chain links TRBV12-5 with TRBJ1-1, with TRBD1 as a possible D gene (5 bases). The V end was cut by 10 bases, the J end by 2 bases, with 8 bases between. The CDR3 consists of 11 residues. From germline, CDR1 is LGHNT and CDR2 FRNRAP. DNA for the CDR3: TGTGCTACGGGGGTCAACACTGAAGCTTTCTTT. Protein sequence: CATGVNTEAFF.

V and J are TRBV5-6 and TRBJ1-1; D is unclear. The CDR3 totals 13 residues. The V end was cut by 4 bases, the J end by 4 bases, with 11 bases between. CDR1 and CDR2 (germline): SGHDT, YYEEEE. For the CDR3, the DNA is TGTGCCAGCAGCGGATGGGGTGGCACTGAAGCTTTCTTT. Translation gives CASSGWGGTEAFF.

In the case of this clone: The junction shows a germline mismatch at one end, possibly a read error. The chain uses TRBV7-7 and TRBJ2-7; 9 bases agree with TRBD1. The CDR3 spans 13 residues. Germline assignment: CDR1 SSHAT and CDR2 FNYEAQ (reference sequence). The CDR3 coding sequence is TGTGCTAGCAGCCCGGGGACAGGGTTCGAGCAGTACTTC. Its translation: CASSPGTGFEQYF.

The rearrangement joins TRBV30 to TRBJ1-5; 8 positions match TRBD1. CDR1 and CDR2 from the germline V gene are GTSNPN and SVGIG (reference sequence). V lost 3 bases, J lost 6 bases, and 10 bases stayed unmatched. CDR3 length: 15 amino acids. This CDR3 is CAWSPGQGWAQPQHF. The DNA of the CDR3 is TGTGCCTGGAGCCCCGGACAGGGATGGGCTCAGCCCCAGCATTTT.

This clone was observed a handful of times. V usage is TRBV4-1 and J usage is TRBJ2-5; a weak D match, TRBD1 (6 bases). V lost 4 bases to trimming and J lost 0 bases, with 12 bases between them. CDR1 is MGHRA, CDR2 YSYEKL, per germline. The CDR3 is 15 residues long. DNA of the CDR3: TGCGCCAGCAGCCTCTTTGACAGGTACCAAGAGACCCAGTACTTC. Its translation is CASSLFDRYQETQYF.

As to this clone: A junction boundary mismatches the germline segment, possibly from a read error. V usage is TRBV27 and J usage is TRBJ2-3, with 7 bases lining up with TRBD2. The CDR3 has 11 amino acids. CDR1 MNHEY and CDR2 SMNVEV come from the germline V gene (reference sequence). The CDR3 loop is CASSSPAGRVF. The CDR3 coding sequence is TGTGCCAGCAGTTCCCCCGCGGGGAGGGTTTTT.

In this sample, this clone turned up once. Other nucleotide sequences from this sample produce the same CDR3. The V and J genes are TRBV2 and TRBJ2-7, with D possibly called TRBD1 or TRBD2 (5 bases each). V was clipped by 3 bases and J by 0 bases, with 12 bases between them. Germline CDR1 and CDR2: SNHLY and FYNNEI. This CDR3 is built from 15 residues. The CDR3 is CASSEGLAGSYEQYF. CDR3 coding DNA: TGTGCCAGCAGTGAGGGGCTAGCTGGCTCCTACGAGCAGTACTTC. The whole variable domain, filled in from reference TRBV2 and TRBJ2-7, reads EPEVTQTPSHQVTQMGQEVILRCVPISNHLYFYWYRQILGQKVEFLVSFYNNEISEKSEIFDDQFSVERPDGSNFTLKIRSTKLEDSAMYFCASSEGLAGSYEQYFGPGTRLTVT.

This clone is a singleton in its sample. The rearrangement links TRBV29-1 to TRBJ2-7; the match to TRBD1 covers 8 bases. The CDR3 length is 13 residues. Looked up from germline, CDR1 is SQVTM and CDR2 is ANQGSEA. V lost 5 bases, J lost 4 bases, and 7 bases stayed unmatched. CDR3 sequence: CSVTGTGFYEQYF. The CDR3, as DNA: TGCAGCGTTACCGGGACAGGCTTTTACGAGCAGTACTTC.

The J gene is TRBJ2-2, the V gene TRBV4-1; the D call may be TRBD1 or TRBD2 (6 bases each). CDR1 and CDR2 (germline): MGHRA, YSYEKL. The CDR3 is 17 amino acids. V was cut by 2 bases and J by 7 bases, with 20 bases left in between. CDR3: CASSQTHLGGGDGELFF. CDR3 nucleotide sequence: TGCGCCAGCAGCCAAACCCACCTAGGAGGGGGTGACGGGGAGCTGTTTTTT.